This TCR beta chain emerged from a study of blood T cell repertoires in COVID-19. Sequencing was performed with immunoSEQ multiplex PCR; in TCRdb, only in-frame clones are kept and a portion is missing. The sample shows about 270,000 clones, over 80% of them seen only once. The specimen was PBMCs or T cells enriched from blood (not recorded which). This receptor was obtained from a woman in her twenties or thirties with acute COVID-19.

The CDR3 region is CASSQIASAQRVTGELFF. CDR3 nucleotide sequence: TGTGCCAGCAGCCAGATCGCTAGCGCCCAAAGGGTCACCGGGGAGCTGTTTTTT. This chain joins TRBV4-2 and TRBJ2-2; maybe TRBD2 (6 bases). The V gene's germline CDR1 is LGHNA and CDR2 YNFKEQ. The CDR3 spans 18 residues. Trimming removed 3 bases from V and 4 bases from J, with 21 bases in between.